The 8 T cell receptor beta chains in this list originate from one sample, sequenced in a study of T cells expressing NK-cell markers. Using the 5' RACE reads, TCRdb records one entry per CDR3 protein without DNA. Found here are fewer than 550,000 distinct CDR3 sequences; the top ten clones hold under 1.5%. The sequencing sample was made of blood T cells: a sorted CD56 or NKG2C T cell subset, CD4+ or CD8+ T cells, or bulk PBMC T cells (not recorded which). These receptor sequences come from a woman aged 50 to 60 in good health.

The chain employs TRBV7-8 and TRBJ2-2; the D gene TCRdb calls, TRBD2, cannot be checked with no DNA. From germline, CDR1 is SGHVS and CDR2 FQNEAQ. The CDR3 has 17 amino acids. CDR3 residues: CASSLAPGLAGKGELFF.

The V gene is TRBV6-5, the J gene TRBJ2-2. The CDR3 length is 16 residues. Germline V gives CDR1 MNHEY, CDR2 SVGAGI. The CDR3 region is CASSYLVGWSTGELFF.

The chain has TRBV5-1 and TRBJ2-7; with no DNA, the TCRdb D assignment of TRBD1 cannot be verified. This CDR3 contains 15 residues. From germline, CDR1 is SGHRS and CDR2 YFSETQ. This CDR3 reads CASSLGQGMIHEQYF.

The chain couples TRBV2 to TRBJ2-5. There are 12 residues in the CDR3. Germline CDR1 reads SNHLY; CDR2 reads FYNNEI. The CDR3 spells CATGGNRETQYF.

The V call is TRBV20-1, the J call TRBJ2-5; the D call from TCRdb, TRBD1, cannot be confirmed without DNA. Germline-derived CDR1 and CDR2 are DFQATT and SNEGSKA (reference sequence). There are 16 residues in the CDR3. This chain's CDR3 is CSARDPGGFLRETQYF.

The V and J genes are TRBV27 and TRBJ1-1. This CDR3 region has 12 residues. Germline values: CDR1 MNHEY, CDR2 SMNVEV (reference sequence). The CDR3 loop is CASNERVAEAFF.

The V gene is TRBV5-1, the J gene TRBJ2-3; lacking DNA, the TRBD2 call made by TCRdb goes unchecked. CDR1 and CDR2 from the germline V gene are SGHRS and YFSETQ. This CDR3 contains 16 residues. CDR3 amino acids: CASSPMTSGATDTQYF. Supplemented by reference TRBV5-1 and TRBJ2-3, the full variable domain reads KAGVTQTPRYLIKTRGQQVTLSCSPISGHRSVSWYQQTPGQGLQFLFEYFSETQRNKGNFPGRFSGRQFSNSRSEMNVSTLELGDSALYLCASSPMTSGATDTQYFGPGTRLTVL.

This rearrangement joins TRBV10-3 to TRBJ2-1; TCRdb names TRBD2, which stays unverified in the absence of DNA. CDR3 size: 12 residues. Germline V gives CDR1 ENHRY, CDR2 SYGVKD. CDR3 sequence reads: CAISATRNEQFF.